This passage covers 9 T cell receptor beta chains from one sample sequenced in a study of T cell repertoires in cytomegalovirus infection. Their recognized antigens are unknown. TCRdb processed the reads anew with MiXCR; each CDR3 protein has one entry. In the table there are about 85,000 distinct CDR3 sequences, around 49% of which are singletons. The sequences come from CD8+ T cells from cultured PBMCs, collected from culture after CMV antigen stimulation. The receptors were sampled from a human donor in good health (CMV status not recorded). Some clones in this sample may be carry-over from other donors' samples.

This clonotype was counted between two and nine times. The chain joins TRBV12-5 to TRBJ2-3, with D unresolved. CDR1 is LGHNT, CDR2 FRNRAP, per germline. V was cut by 3 bases and J by 2 bases, with 3 bases left in between. The CDR3 has 12 amino acids. CDR3 region: CASGFSTDTQYF. In DNA form, the CDR3 reads TGTGCTAGTGGTTTCTCCACAGATACGCAGTATTTT. Looking up the rest from reference TRBV12-5 and TRBJ2-3 gives the full variable domain: DARVTQTPRHKVTEMGQEVTMRCQPILGHNTVFWYRQTMMQGLELLAYFRNRAPLDDSGMPKDRFSAEMPDATLATLKIQPSEPRDSAVYFCASGFSTDTQYFGPGTRLTVL.

This clonotype was observed many times. The CDR3 spells CASGLYGSGNTIYF. The CDR3 DNA reads as TGTGCTAGTGGTTTGTACGGTTCTGGAAACACCATATATTTT. This chain connects TRBV12-5 to TRBJ1-3; D is uncertain. CDR3 length: 14 amino acids. Looked up from germline, CDR1 is LGHNT and CDR2 is FRNRAP. The V gene lost 2 bases and the J gene lost 1 base, with 6 bases spanning the gap.

The chain combines TRBV7-2 with TRBJ1-2; D remains ambiguous. The CDR3 extends over 13 amino acids. V lost 0 bases to trimming and J lost 2 bases, with 4 bases between them. Germline V lookup: CDR1 SGHTA, CDR2 FQGNSA. This CDR3 reads CASSLARNYGYTF. DNA of the CDR3: TGTGCCAGCAGCTTAGCAAGGAACTATGGCTACACCTTC.

CDR3 DNA sequence: TGTGCCAGCAGCCAAGGGATGTACGAGCAGTACTTC. It is translated as CASSQGMYEQYF. The chain links TRBV4-2 to TRBJ2-7; D not resolved. V shed 1 base and J shed 4 bases, with 5 bases lying between them. The CDR3 is made up of 12 amino acids. Germline loops: CDR1 LGHNA, CDR2 YNFKEQ.

The chain combines TRBV7-3 with TRBJ2-5, with D uncertain. Germline CDR1 SGHTA, CDR2 FQGTGA. Trimming shortened V by 5 bases and J by 4 bases, and 14 bases separated the two germline ends. The CDR3 is 14 residues long. CDR3 protein: CASSPRGSPETQYF. CDR3 bases: TGTGCCAGCAGCCCCCGAGGATCGCCAGAGACCCAGTACTTC.

The chain is built from TRBV7-2 and TRBJ2-5; 11 bases line up with TRBD1. The CDR3 length is 15 residues. In germline, CDR1 is SGHTA, CDR2 FQGNSA. V lost 5 bases, J lost 5 bases, and 7 bases stayed unmatched. Written as DNA, the CDR3 is TGTGCCAGCAGCCCCCGGGACAGGGGGAGGGAGACCCAGTACTTC. Translated, it gives CASSPRDRGRETQYF.

The chain is built from TRBV28 and TRBJ2-7, with TRBD1 matching 7 bases. Germline values: CDR1 MDHEN, CDR2 SYDVKM. J was trimmed by 2 bases and V by 5 bases; bases with no gene match: 6. The CDR3 covers 14 residues. DNA for the CDR3: TGTGCCAGCAGTCCACTGACAGGGACCTACGAGCAGTACTTC. Encoded protein: CASSPLTGTYEQYF.

V is TRBV7-6 and J is TRBJ2-1; D possibly corresponds to TRBD2 (6 bases). CDR1 is SGHVS, CDR2 FNYEAQ, per germline. The CDR3 is 14 amino acids. V was pared by 1 base and J by 4 bases, with 8 bases between. The CDR3: CASSLGGLYNEQFF. CDR3 DNA: TGTGCCAGCAGCTTAGGGGGACTTTACAATGAGCAGTTCTTC. The whole variable domain, remainder taken from reference TRBV7-6 and TRBJ2-1, is GAGVSQSPRYKVTKRGQDVALRCDPISGHVSLYWYRQALGQGPEFLTYFNYEAQQDKSGLPNDRFSAERPEGSISTLTIQRTEQRDSAMYRCASSLGGLYNEQFFGPGTRLTVL.

This clonotype was seen only a few times. The chain combines TRBV28 with TRBJ2-2; D not certain. This CDR3 contains 11 residues. V lost 7 bases and J 3 bases, leaving 3 bases between the germline ends. CDR1 and CDR2 from the germline V gene are MDHEN and SYDVKM. The CDR3 DNA reads TGTGCCAGCACCTACACCGGGGAGCTGTTTTTT. This gives the protein CASTYTGELFF.